Presented here are 24 T cell receptor beta chains from one specimen sequenced in a study of shared clonotypes between healthy human individuals. The data were produced by immunoSEQ multiplex PCR, yet TCRdb's version contains in-frame clones alone and is incomplete. This sample carries some 2,000,000 clones, 85% to 95% of them seen once, and the ten largest clones take approximately 0.13%. Sequenced material: naive CD4+ T cells sorted from blood. Subset defined: CD45RA+ positively selected. The source is a man aged 18-30 years in good health.

This chain connects TRBV5-1 to TRBJ1-4; D is undetermined. This CDR3 has 16 amino acids. The germline V gene encodes CDR1 SGHRS and CDR2 YFSETQ. Deletions cut 6 bases from V and 5 bases from J, with 20 bases between. In DNA form, the CDR3 reads TGCGCCAGCAAGCCCGGCGCTGGGTCCCTGAATGAAAAACTGTTTTTT. Translating it yields CASKPGAGSLNEKLFF.

The V call is TRBV18, the J call TRBJ2-1; D gene unclear. This CDR3 has 17 residues. Looked up from germline, CDR1 is KGHSH and CDR2 is LQKENI. V lost 0 bases, J lost 0 bases, and 12 bases lay in between. This chain's CDR3 is CASSPPNRRSSYNEQFF. The DNA of the CDR3 is TGTGCCAGCTCACCACCGAACAGAAGGAGCTCCTACAATGAGCAGTTCTTC.

This sequence joins TRBV6-6 and TRBJ1-4, with TRBD1 as a possible D gene (6 bases). CDR1 is MNHNY and CDR2 is SVGAGI in the germline V gene (reference sequence). The CDR3 length is 16 residues. The V and J ends lost 2 bases and 0 bases respectively, with 10 bases between them. The CDR3 DNA sequence: TGTGCCAGCAGTTACGGACAGACTTCAACTAATGAAAAACTGTTTTTT. Translated, it gives CASSYGQTSTNEKLFF.

The chain combines TRBV7-6 with TRBJ1-1; maybe TRBD1 (5 bases). This CDR3 has 15 amino acids. Trimming stripped 5 bases from V and 0 bases from J, with 13 bases between. Per germline, CDR1 SGHVS and CDR2 FNYEAQ. CDR3 bases: TGTGCCAGCAGCCCCAGGGTCAGCTTGAACACTGAAGCTTTCTTT. Amino acids: CASSPRVSLNTEAFF.

The rearrangement links TRBV25-1 to TRBJ2-7; D is possibly TRBD1 or TRBD2 (5 bases each). The length of the CDR3 is 14 residues. The ends were cut back, 3 bases at V and 2 bases at J, with 11 bases in the middle. From germline, CDR1 is MGHDK and CDR2 SYGVNS. In DNA, the CDR3 is TGTGCCAGCAGTGACCACGGGGCGACCTACGAGCAGTACTTC. This encodes CASSDHGATYEQYF.

This chain links TRBV13 with TRBJ2-1, with unresolved D. Trimming took off 1 base at V and 5 bases at J, with 12 bases between the two ends. In germline, CDR1 is PRHDT, CDR2 FYEKMQ (reference sequence). This CDR3 has 15 amino acids. CDR3 in DNA: TGTGCCAGCAGCTTAGTGGGCCAGCCCGACAATGAGCAGTTCTTC. This encodes CASSLVGQPDNEQFF.

The CDR3 DNA sequence: TGTGCCAGTAGTACTCAGGGTTTGGCTGGGGCCAACGTCCTGACTTTC. Translating gives CASSTQGLAGANVLTF. The chain is built from TRBV19 and TRBJ2-6, with a tentative D call TRBD1 (5 bases). Deletions cut 4 bases from V and 2 bases from J, with 12 bases between. Germline assignment: CDR1 LNHDA and CDR2 SQIVND (reference sequence). This CDR3 region has 16 residues. The whole variable domain, filled in from reference TRBV19 and TRBJ2-6, reads DGGITQSPKYLFRKEGQNVTLSCEQNLNHDAMYWYRQDPGQGLRLIYYSQIVNDFQKGDIAEGYSVSREKKESFPLTVTSAQKNPTAFYLCASSTQGLAGANVLTFGAGSRLTVL.

V is TRBV2 and J is TRBJ1-2, with D possibly being TRBD1 (6 bases). The V gene's germline CDR1 is SNHLY and CDR2 FYNNEI. Trimming took 2 bases from V and 4 from J, leaving 8 bases between them. The CDR3 covers 13 residues. CDR3 loop: CASSERGAYGYTF. The CDR3 DNA sequence: TGTGCCAGCAGTGAACGGGGGGCCTATGGCTACACCTTC. Combining the CDR3 with reference TRBV2 and TRBJ1-2 gives the whole variable domain EPEVTQTPSHQVTQMGQEVILRCVPISNHLYFYWYRQILGQKVEFLVSFYNNEISEKSEIFDDQFSVERPDGSNFTLKIRSTKLEDSAMYFCASSERGAYGYTFGSGTRLTVV.

J is TRBJ2-2 and V is TRBV11-2; D gene ambiguous. The CDR3 covers 13 residues. Germline CDR1 SGHAT, CDR2 FQNNGV. V dropped 2 bases and J dropped 8 bases, with 9 bases sitting between them. The CDR3 nucleotides read TGTGCCAGCAGCTTACCAGCGAGAGGGGAGCTGTTTTTT. It encodes CASSLPARGELFF.

V and J are TRBV6-1 and TRBJ2-3, with 9 bases matching TRBD1. Germline loops: CDR1 MNHNS, CDR2 SASEGT. This CDR3 has 15 residues. J was trimmed by 1 base and V by 5 bases; bases with no gene match: 4. As DNA, the CDR3 is TGTGCCAGCAGTTCGGACAGGGGTGGCACAGATACGCAGTATTTT. As protein: CASSSDRGGTDTQYF.

The chain is built from TRBV30 and TRBJ2-1; 8 bases map to TRBD2. The junction had 5 bases not matched to a gene; V was cut back by 3 bases and J by 1 base. CDR1 and CDR2 (germline): GTSNPN, SVGIG (reference sequence). The CDR3 runs 15 residues. Written as DNA, the CDR3 is TGTGCCTGGAGAGGAGCGGGAGAATCCTACAATGAGCAGTTCTTC. Translating it yields CAWRGAGESYNEQFF.

The V and J genes are TRBV9 and TRBJ2-2; D is unclear. V dropped 0 bases and J dropped 6 bases, with 6 bases sitting between them. Per the germline V gene, CDR1 is SGDLS and CDR2 is YYNGEE. This CDR3 has 13 amino acids. In DNA form, the CDR3 reads TGTGCCAGCAGCGTAGGGGTGGCCGGGGAGCTGTTTTTT. Translated, it gives CASSVGVAGELFF.

The chain has TRBV5-1 and TRBJ2-5; D is undetermined. CDR1 SGHRS and CDR2 YFSETQ come from the germline V gene. With 0 bases removed from V and 1 base from J, the gap between germline ends came to 16 bases. The CDR3 has 17 amino acids. CDR3 sequence reads: CASSLGRSPKLQETQYF. The CDR3 DNA is TGCGCCAGCAGCTTGGGCCGATCCCCCAAGCTCCAAGAGACCCAGTACTTC.

The rearrangement joins TRBV5-1 to TRBJ2-2, with 8 bases that match TRBD2. This CDR3 has 15 residues. V shed 2 bases and J 6 bases; nucleotides not matched to a gene: 6. Per the germline V gene, CDR1 is SGHRS and CDR2 is YFSETQ. The CDR3 sequence: CASSFGAGVPGELFF. The CDR3 DNA reads as TGCGCCAGCAGCTTTGGAGCGGGAGTTCCCGGGGAGCTGTTTTTT.

This chain links TRBV29-1 with TRBJ1-6; D may be TRBD1 (5 bases). In germline, CDR1 is SQVTM, CDR2 ANQGSEA. V lost 4 bases, J lost 7 bases, and 11 bases lay in between. This CDR3 region has 13 residues. The DNA of the CDR3 is TGCAGCGTTGTCTTTAGGGACAATTCACCCCTCCACTTT. The encoded protein is CSVVFRDNSPLHF.

V and J are TRBV4-1 and TRBJ2-7; tentative D call: TRBD2 (5 bases). V was pared by 2 bases and J by 3 bases, with 11 bases between. Germline lookup yields CDR1 MGHRA and CDR2 YSYEKL. There are 14 residues in the CDR3. The CDR3 spells CASSQPIGGYEQYF. The CDR3 nucleotides read TGCGCCAGCAGCCAACCCATCGGAGGCTACGAGCAGTACTTC.

There are many counts of this clone. The chain employs TRBV13 and TRBJ1-6; D might be TRBD1 (5 bases). CDR3 length: 15 residues. The V and J ends lost 0 bases and 10 bases respectively, with 13 bases between them. The germline V gene has CDR1 PRHDT and CDR2 FYEKMQ (reference sequence). Written as DNA, the CDR3 is TGTGCCAGCAGCTTAGGCCTCCAGGGTGGCTCACCCCTCCACTTT. This encodes CASSLGLQGGSPLHF.

The chain combines TRBV6-5 with TRBJ2-5; TRBD2 agrees at 7 bases. The length of the CDR3 is 15 residues. Germline loops: CDR1 MNHEY, CDR2 SVGAGI. V gave up 2 bases and J gave up 5 bases; unmatched junction bases: 8. CDR3 DNA sequence: TGTGCCAGCAGTTACGGGCTAGCGGAGGGGGAGACCCAGTACTTC. This gives the protein CASSYGLAEGETQYF.

This rearrangement joins TRBV9 to TRBJ2-3; 8 positions match TRBD1. CDR3 length equals 16 residues. V lost 8 bases, J lost 0 bases, and 11 bases stayed unmatched. The germline V gene encodes CDR1 SGDLS and CDR2 YYNGEE. In DNA form, the CDR3 reads TGTGCCAGTGGACAGGGTTTATCTTGGAGCACAGATACGCAGTATTTT. Translated, it gives CASGQGLSWSTDTQYF.

This sequence joins TRBV5-1 and TRBJ2-7; the D is unclear. CDR1 is SGHRS, CDR2 YFSETQ, per germline. Trimming pared 4 bases from V and 6 bases from J, leaving 23 bases between. The CDR3 spans 16 residues. The CDR3, as DNA: TGCGCCAGCAGCCAGGCACGACGACCCACCCGAGTCGAGCAGTACTTC. Its translation: CASSQARRPTRVEQYF.

The chain joins TRBV7-9 to TRBJ2-1, with D unresolved. Per the germline V gene, CDR1 is SEHNR and CDR2 is FQNEAQ (reference sequence). The CDR3 sequence is 13 residues long. With 5 bases removed from V and 4 bases from J, the gap between germline ends came to 9 bases. CDR3 DNA sequence: TGTGCCAGCAGCCTAGACGCTTACAATGAGCAGTTCTTC. As protein: CASSLDAYNEQFF.

This clone was counted a single time. The gene calls are TRBV10-2 and TRBJ2-3; D not resolved. This CDR3 region has 14 residues. Germline values: CDR1 WSHSY, CDR2 SAAADI. V lost 8 bases and J 3 bases, leaving 15 bases between the germline ends. CDR3 sequence reads: CASLERVSTDTQYF. The CDR3 nucleotides are TGCGCCAGCCTAGAGCGTGTTTCTACAGATACGCAGTATTTT.

This sequence joins TRBV2 and TRBJ2-5; D possibly uses TRBD1 or TRBD2 (5 bases each). V lost 8 bases, J lost 3 bases, and 13 bases lay in between. Germline CDR1 reads SNHLY; CDR2 reads FYNNEI. CDR3 length: 13 amino acids. The CDR3 bases are TGTGCCAGCCTCCGGGACGGAAAAGAGACCCAGTACTTC. Protein: CASLRDGKETQYF.

The rearrangement uses TRBV9 and TRBJ1-6, with TRBD1 identical over 9 bases. Germline values: CDR1 SGDLS, CDR2 YYNGEE. Trimming took 0 bases from V and 6 from J; bases not matched to a gene: 4. The CDR3 spans 16 residues. CDR3 in DNA: TGTGCCAGCAGCGTAGACGGGACAGGGCCTAATTCACCCCTCCACTTT. Amino acids: CASSVDGTGPNSPLHF.